One and the same sample provided the 5 T cell receptor beta chains below, sequenced in a study of identical twins. TCRdb independently ran MiXCR on the 5' RACE reads; one entry per CDR3 protein. This sample carries a few hundred thousand distinct CDR3 sequences, roughly 9.9% of them seen once, and the ten largest clones take under 3%. This sample was also put to use in a study of yellow fever vaccine responses in identical twins.

The sequencing sample was made of PBMCs. Receptors were obtained from a young woman in good health.

This clonotype has a handful of counts. The CDR3 sequence: CASSQDRRKGGSETQYF. The CDR3, as DNA: TGTGCCAGCAGCCAAGATCGTCGTAAGGGTGGGTCAGAGACCCAGTACTTC. The chain is built from TRBV3-1 and TRBJ2-5; the D is unclear. Looked up from germline, CDR1 is LGHDT and CDR2 is YNNKEL (reference sequence). The CDR3 spans 17 residues. Trimming removed 0 bases at V and 4 bases at J, with 18 bases between.

This clonotype was observed a few times. This chain joins TRBV15 and TRBJ2-1; no clear D gene. V was pared by 0 bases and J by 5 bases, with 5 bases between. The CDR3 runs 13 residues. Germline CDR1 reads LNHNV; CDR2 reads YYDKDF (reference sequence). The CDR3 bases are TGTGCCACCAGCAGAGATCTCCACAATGAGCAGTTCTTC. It codes for CATSRDLHNEQFF.

This clonotype came up many times. The chain links TRBV18 to TRBJ2-7; 8 bases match TRBD1. CDR1 is KGHSH, CDR2 LQKENI, per germline. The V and J ends lost 4 bases and 3 bases, in that order; junction bases with no gene match: 5. The length of the CDR3 is 14 residues. In DNA form, the CDR3 reads TGTGCCAGCTCACGACAGGACAGGGACTACGAGCAGTACTTC. Translated: CASSRQDRDYEQYF.

This clonotype came up many times. J is TRBJ2-5 and V is TRBV12-3 or TRBV12-4; 9 nucleotides agree with TRBD2. CDR3 length: 13 residues. The trim removed 3 bases at V and 7 bases at J, leaving 3 bases unmatched. CDR3 sequence: CASSLAGGGTQYF. The CDR3 DNA sequence: TGTGCCAGCAGTTTGGCGGGGGGGGGGACCCAGTACTTC.

This clonotype has ten or more counts. The J gene is TRBJ2-1, the V gene TRBV20-1; D is undetermined. Trimming pared 0 bases from V and 3 bases from J, leaving 6 bases between. Per the germline V gene, CDR1 is DFQATT and CDR2 is SNEGSKA (reference sequence). This CDR3 region has 13 residues. The CDR3 sequence: CSARDGYYNEQFF. CDR3 DNA sequence: TGCAGTGCTAGAGATGGCTACTACAATGAGCAGTTCTTC.